This T cell receptor (beta chain) was identified during a study of Graves' ophthalmopathy and Graves' hyperthyroidism. Study results and limitations: Separation of ophthalmopathy from stable hyperthyroidism was achieved by a 13-signature model, at roughly 90% sensitivity and 70% to 82% specificity.

Amplification of the TCR beta CDR3 regions used RNA transcripts (as template). After a first-round RT-PCR with HTBI primers, a second-round multiplex PCR was run. TCRdb called the multiplex PCR reads again in MiXCR, with one record for every CDR3 protein. There are 300,000 to 400,000 distinct CDR3 sequences in the sample; around a sixth occur only once, and over 9% lies in the top ten. Orbital computed tomography and thyroid ultrasound, along with TRAb, serum thyroxine and clinical symptoms, underpinned diagnosis. This clonotype was seen at least ten times. Its antigen is not known. V lost 4 bases and J 0 bases, leaving 13 bases between the germline ends. The germline gives CDR1 DFQATT, CDR2 SNEGSKA (reference sequence). This CDR3 comprises 14 residues.

The origin of this receptor is an adult man with Graves' ophthalmopathy. The V call is TRBV20-1, the J call TRBJ2-7, with D hard to call. Sequencing input: peripheral blood. DNA for the CDR3: TGCAGTGCTAAAGATGCGGTGAGCTCCTACGAGCAGTACTTC. The encoded protein is CSAKDAVSSYEQYF.